The source of this TCR beta chain is a study of shared clonotypes between healthy human individuals. Only in-frame clones appear in the TCRdb table, and some are missing; sequencing was by immunoSEQ multiplex PCR. This table holds about 110,000 clones, over 65% found once. There were only Caucasian adults among the donors, and all lived in Nashville, Tennessee. Germline CDR1 and CDR2: SEHNR and FQNEAQ (reference sequence). Trimming cost V 3 bases and J 7 bases, with 7 bases left between them. The CDR3 length is 13 residues. The rearrangement joins TRBV7-9 to TRBJ1-6; D unclear. This clonotype was obtained from a woman aged 25 to 39 in good health. Specimen: memory CD8+ T cells sorted from blood. The subset: CD45RO+ cells pooled with CCR7-negative TemRA cells. For the CDR3, the DNA is TGTGCCAGCAGCTTGGAGACCAATTCACCCCTCCACTTT. Amino acid sequence: CASSLETNSPLHF.